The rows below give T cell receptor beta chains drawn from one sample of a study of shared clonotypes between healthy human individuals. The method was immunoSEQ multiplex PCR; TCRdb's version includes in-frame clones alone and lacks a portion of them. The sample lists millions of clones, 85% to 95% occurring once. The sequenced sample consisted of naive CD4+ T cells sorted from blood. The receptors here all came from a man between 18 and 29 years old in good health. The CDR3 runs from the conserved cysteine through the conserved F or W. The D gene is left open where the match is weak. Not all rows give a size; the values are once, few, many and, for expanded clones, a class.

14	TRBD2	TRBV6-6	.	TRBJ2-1	CASSYSSGGNEQFF	TGTGCCAGCAGTTACTCATCGGGGGGCAATGAGCAGTTCTTC
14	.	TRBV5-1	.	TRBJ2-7	CASSPLGQAYEQYF	TGCGCCAGCAGCCCTCTGGGGCAGGCCTACGAGCAGTACTTC
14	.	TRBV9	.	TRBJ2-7	CASSPRELPNEQYF	TGTGCCAGCAGCCCGCGTGAACTCCCTAACGAGCAGTACTTC
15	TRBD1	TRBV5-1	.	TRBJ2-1	CASSVGTASYNEQFF	TGCGCCAGCAGCGTCGGGACAGCCTCCTACAATGAGCAGTTCTTC
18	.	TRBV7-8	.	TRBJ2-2	CASSLILAGTANTGELFF	TGTGCCAGCAGCTTAATCCTAGCCGGGACGGCGAACACCGGGGAGCTGTTTTTT
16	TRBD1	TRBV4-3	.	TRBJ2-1	CASSQGGTGNWERQFF	TGCGCCAGCAGCCAGGGGGGGACAGGGAACTGGGAGAGGCAGTTCTTC
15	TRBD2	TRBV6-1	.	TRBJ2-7	CASSDGTSGAYEQYF	TGTGCCAGCAGTGACGGGACTAGCGGGGCCTACGAGCAGTACTTC
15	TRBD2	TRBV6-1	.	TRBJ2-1	CASSSGTSGYNEQFF	TGTGCCAGCAGCTCCGGGACTAGCGGGTACAATGAGCAGTTCTTC
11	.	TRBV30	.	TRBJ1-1	CAWSITPEAFF	TGTGCCTGGAGTATCACACCTGAAGCTTTCTTT
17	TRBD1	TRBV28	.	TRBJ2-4	CASSWSLSTGGTNIQYF	TGTGCCAGCAGTTGGTCACTTTCAACAGGGGGCACAAACATTCAGTACTTC
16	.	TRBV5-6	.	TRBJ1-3	CASSQDKGLSGNTIYF	TGTGCCAGCAGCCAAGATAAGGGACTCTCTGGAAACACCATATATTTT
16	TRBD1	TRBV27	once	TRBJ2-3	CASSSDPGQGADTQYF	TGTGCCAGCAGTTCAGATCCGGGACAGGGGGCAGATACGCAGTATTTT
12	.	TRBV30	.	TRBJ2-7	CAWSGTSYEQYF	TGTGCCTGGAGTGGGACTTCCTACGAGCAGTACTTC
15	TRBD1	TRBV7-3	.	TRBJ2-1	CASSSQGVPVDEQFF	TGTGCCAGCAGCTCCCAGGGGGTCCCCGTTGATGAGCAGTTCTTC
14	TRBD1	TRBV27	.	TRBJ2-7	CASRGDRGSYEQYF	TGTGCCAGCAGGGGGGACAGGGGGAGCTACGAGCAGTACTTC
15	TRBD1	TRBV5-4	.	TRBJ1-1	CASSRTGGTNTEAFF	TGTGCCAGCAGCCGGACAGGGGGAACGAACACTGAAGCTTTCTTT
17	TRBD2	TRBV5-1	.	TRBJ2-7	CASSLRLAGGLIYEQYF	TGCGCCAGCAGCCTTAGACTAGCGGGGGGGCTTATCTACGAGCAGTACTTC